The rows below give T cell receptor beta chains drawn from one sample of a study of cytomegalovirus exposure and HLA in healthy donors. The table came from immunoSEQ multiplex PCR; TCRdb's copy has only in-frame clones and leaves some out. This table has about 250,000 clones, about 90% appearing once. Material for sequencing was PBMCs. These receptors all come from a young man in good health and CMV-seropositive. CDR3s include the opening cysteine and the closing phenylalanine or tryptophan. A D gene is named only where the DNA matches it firmly. Where a row states a size, it is once, few, many or the class of an expanded clone; other rows omit it.

j_call,v_call,d_call,clone_size,cdr3_nt,cdr3_aa
TRBJ1-4,TRBV5-1,.,.,TGCGCCAGCAGCTTGGGCAGAGCAACTAATGAAAAACTGTTTTTT,CASSLGRATNEKLFF
TRBJ2-7,TRBV10-3,.,.,TGTGCCATCAGTGAGGCGTACGAGCAGTACTTC,CAISEAYEQYF
TRBJ1-1,TRBV7-6,.,many,TGTGCCAGCAGCTTAGCGGGGGAGAACACTGAAGCTTTCTTT,CASSLAGENTEAFF
TRBJ1-1,TRBV4-2,.,few,TGTGCCAGCAGCCAAGATTTGAGAGGAGGGGACACTGAAGCTTTCTTT,CASSQDLRGGDTEAFF
TRBJ2-7,TRBV5-1,.,.,TGCGCCAGCAGCCCCGGGCGGGGAGGTGAGCAGTACTTC,CASSPGRGGEQYF
TRBJ2-1,TRBV29-1,TRBD1,.,TGCAGCGTGGGACAGGGAGTCAATGAGCAGTTCTTC,CSVGQGVNEQFF
TRBJ2-6,TRBV11-2,TRBD1,.,TGTGCCAGCAGCATCTCCGGGACAGGCTCTGGGGCCAACGTCCTGACTTTC,CASSISGTGSGANVLTF
TRBJ1-5,TRBV6-5,.,few,TGTGCCAGCAGTTACTCAGCGGGGAAGGAGCCCCAGCATTTT,CASSYSAGKEPQHF
TRBJ2-3,TRBV10-1,.,.,TGCGCCAGCAGTGAAATGGCAGGGGGGCCAGATACGCAGTATTTT,CASSEMAGGPDTQYF
TRBJ2-7,TRBV4-1,TRBD1,.,TGCGCCAGCAGCCAAGATGACAGGGGGCATGTATACGAGCAGTACTTC,CASSQDDRGHVYEQYF
TRBJ1-1,TRBV14,.,.,TGTGCCAGCAGCCTGGGTGGAGGGTCAGAAGCTTTCTTT,CASSLGGGSEAFF
TRBJ1-1,TRBV13,.,.,TGTGCCAGCAGCTTAGGACGGCTACTGAACACTGAAGCTTTCTTT,CASSLGRLLNTEAFF
TRBJ2-7,TRBV5-4,.,.,TGTGCCAGCAGCTTGGCCGGGCCGATCTACGAGCAGTACTTC,CASSLAGPIYEQYF
TRBJ2-1,TRBV27,.,.,TGTGCCAGCAGTTTTCGAAATTACAATGAGCAGTTCTTC,CASSFRNYNEQFF
TRBJ2-3,TRBV5-1,TRBD2,.,TGCGCCAGCGGCCCGGGACTAGCGGGAGAGGGGAATACGCAGTATTTT,CASGPGLAGEGNTQYF
TRBJ2-3,TRBV10-1,TRBD2,.,TGCGCCAGCAGTGAAGCGGGATTCACAGATACGCAGTATTTT,CASSEAGFTDTQYF
TRBJ2-7,TRBV29-1,.,.,TGCAGCGTTGGGGCGGGCCAGCCCTACGAGCAGTACTTC,CSVGAGQPYEQYF
TRBJ1-1,TRBV6-6,.,.,TGTGCCAGCAGCACTGGAGGGGTACGGACTGAAGCTTTCTTT,CASSTGGVRTEAFF
TRBJ1-1,TRBV2,.,.,TGTGCCACCTCCCTTGGGGGCGCGGGGAACACTGAAGCTTTCTTT,CATSLGGAGNTEAFF
TRBJ2-7,TRBV7-3,.,.,TGTGCCAGCAGCTTAACGAGCGTTAGCTCCTACGAGCAGTACTTC,CASSLTSVSSYEQYF
TRBJ2-1,TRBV2,TRBD2,.,TGTGCCAGCAGTGCCGGGACTAGCGGCTACAATGAGCAGTTCTTC,CASSAGTSGYNEQFF
TRBJ1-1,TRBV7-6,.,.,TGTGCCAGCAGCCGCGCCCAAACTGGAAACACTGAAGCTTTCTTT,CASSRAQTGNTEAFF
TRBJ1-1,TRBV5-4,.,.,TGTGCCAGCAGCTTCATTGGTGGGGCAAACACTGAAGCTTTCTTT,CASSFIGGANTEAFF
TRBJ1-1,TRBV18,TRBD1,.,TGTGCCAGCTCCCCCGGGACAGGGGAGACTGAAGCTTTCTTT,CASSPGTGETEAFF
TRBJ2-6,TRBV1,.,.,TGCACCAGCAGATCGACGTGTTTGCGGGCCAACGTCCTGACTTTC,CTSRSTCLRANVLTF
TRBJ1-2,TRBV7-9,.,.,TGTGCCAGCAGCCGCGGGACCGACTATGGCTACACCTTC,CASSRGTDYGYTF
TRBJ2-2,TRBV2,.,.,TGTGCCAGCAGTTATGTTCCCGGGGAGCTGTTTTTT,CASSYVPGELFF
TRBJ1-5,TRBV4-1,.,once,TGCGCCAGCAGCCAGTCGGGGACATATAGCAATCAGCCCCAGCATTTT,CASSQSGTYSNQPQHF
TRBJ2-3,TRBV6-5,TRBD2,.,TGTGCCAGCAAGGGACTAGCGGGATACAATACGCAGTATTTT,CASKGLAGYNTQYF
TRBJ2-7,TRBV19,.,.,TGTGCCACCGCCCGGGATCTGAGCTACGAGCAGTACTTC,CATARDLSYEQYF
TRBJ2-3,TRBV7-2,TRBD2,few,TGTGCCAGCAGCCCCGGGACTAGCGGGAGTTTCGCAGATACGCAGTATTTT,CASSPGTSGSFADTQYF
TRBJ2-7,TRBV18,TRBD1,.,TGTGCCAGCTCACTCGGACAGGGGGAGTACGAGCAGTACTTC,CASSLGQGEYEQYF
TRBJ1-1,TRBV28,.,.,TGTGCCAGCAGCATGCGGGGGGCGGTGAACACTGAAGCTTTCTTT,CASSMRGAVNTEAFF
TRBJ1-1,TRBV6-6,.,many,TGTGCCAGCAGTCGGTGGGACGGATACATGAACACTGAAGCTTTCTTT,CASSRWDGYMNTEAFF
TRBJ2-1,TRBV6-4,TRBD2,few,TGTGCCAGCAGTGGGCTAGCGGGAGGTATGGGTGAGCAGTTCTTC,CASSGLAGGMGEQFF
TRBJ1-2,TRBV5-5,.,.,TGTGCCAGCAGCTTATTAAGGGAGGGCTACACCTTC,CASSLLREGYTF
TRBJ1-2,TRBV28,TRBD1,.,TGTGCCAGCAGCCCTCCAGACAGGGGGGTCTATGGCTACACCTTC,CASSPPDRGVYGYTF
TRBJ2-3,TRBV9,.,.,TGTGCCAGCAGCGTAGGGGTCAGCTGGGCAGATACGCAGTATTTT,CASSVGVSWADTQYF
TRBJ2-2,TRBV4-1,.,.,TGCGCCAGCAGCCTCGGGGATCTGGCCGGGGAGCTGTTTTTT,CASSLGDLAGELFF
TRBJ1-1,TRBV6-5,.,.,TGTGCCAGCTCTGGGATCCTGAACACTGAAGCTTTCTTT,CASSGILNTEAFF
TRBJ1-1,TRBV6-5,TRBD1,.,TGTGCCAGCAGTACGACAGGGTCGAACACTGAAGCTTTCTTT,CASSTTGSNTEAFF
TRBJ2-1,TRBV7-6,.,once,TGTGCCAGCAGCTCAGGACTGACGAGCAATGAGCAGTTCTTC,CASSSGLTSNEQFF
TRBJ2-1,TRBV2,.,.,TGTGCCAGCAGTGGACGGGAAGGGTCCTACAATGAGCAGTTCTTC,CASSGREGSYNEQFF
TRBJ2-7,TRBV2,TRBD2,.,TGTGCCGGCACCGGACTAGTTGGAGGGTCCTACGAGCAGTACTTC,CAGTGLVGGSYEQYF
TRBJ1-1,TRBV15,.,.,TGTGCCACCAGCAGAGGCGTTGAGGGGGGTGAAGCTTTCTTT,CATSRGVEGGEAFF
TRBJ2-7,TRBV5-5,.,few,TGTGCCAGCACCCTACTTGGGGATGTCTCCTACGAGCAGTACTTC,CASTLLGDVSYEQYF
TRBJ2-5,TRBV6-5,.,.,TGTGCCAGCAGTTACGGGGGGCGCTTGGAGACCCAGTACTTC,CASSYGGRLETQYF
TRBJ2-1,TRBV14,TRBD2,.,TGTGCCAGCAGCCAAGACGTCAGCGGGATAGGTTACAATGAGCAGTTCTTC,CASSQDVSGIGYNEQFF
TRBJ1-1,TRBV20-1,.,.,TGCAGTGCTAGGGGACAAGTTGGAGCTTTCTTT,CSARGQVGAFF